The T cell receptor beta chain described here comes from a study of CD8+ T cells in alopecia areata. Germline values: CDR1 SGHRS, CDR2 YFSETQ. The CDR3 loop spans 14 amino acids. The trim removed 5 bases at V and 5 bases at J, leaving 7 bases unmatched. The treatment was: oral pan-JAK inhibitor, 5-10 mg twice daily. Alopecia areata patients had lesional scalp punch biopsies and peripheral blood taken from them. Sorting of CD4+ and CD8+ T cells was performed on PBMCs. Overall study findings and caveats: With tofacitinib ongoing, many expanded lesional clones persisted in both scalp and blood.

As to this clone: The antigen is unknown.

Following extraction, RNA underwent reverse transcription to cDNA, which served as the sequencing template. Here immunoSEQ multiplex PCR was the method, and the copy in TCRdb shows in-frame clones only, minus some. The profile covers about 140,000 clones, with roughly 82% appearing a single time and 25% taken by the ten largest. J is TRBJ2-7 and V is TRBV5-1; 10 bases agree with TRBD2. The source was CD8+ T cells sorted from blood, collected at week 4, from a patient treated with tofacitinib. This receptor was taken from a human donor with alopecia areata. CDR3 amino acids: CASRAGTSDHEQYF. CDR3 in DNA: TGCGCCAGCAGGGCCGGGACTAGCGACCACGAGCAGTACTTC.